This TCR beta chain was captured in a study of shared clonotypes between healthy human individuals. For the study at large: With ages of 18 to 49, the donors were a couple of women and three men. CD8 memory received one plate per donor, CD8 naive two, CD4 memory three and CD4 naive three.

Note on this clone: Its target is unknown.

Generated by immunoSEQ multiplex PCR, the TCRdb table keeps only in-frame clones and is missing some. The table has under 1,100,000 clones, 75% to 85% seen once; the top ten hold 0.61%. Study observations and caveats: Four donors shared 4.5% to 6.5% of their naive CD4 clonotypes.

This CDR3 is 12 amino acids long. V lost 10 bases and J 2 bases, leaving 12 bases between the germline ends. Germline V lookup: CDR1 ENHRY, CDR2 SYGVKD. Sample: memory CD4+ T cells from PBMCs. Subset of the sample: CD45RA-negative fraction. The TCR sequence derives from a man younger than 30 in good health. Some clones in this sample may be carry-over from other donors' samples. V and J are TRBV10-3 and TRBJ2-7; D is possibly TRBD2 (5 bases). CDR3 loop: CATREQPYEQYF. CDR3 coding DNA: TGTGCCACCCGGGAACAACCCTACGAGCAGTACTTC.